These 7 T cell receptor beta chains were sequenced from one sample in a study of tissue T cells after allogeneic stem cell transplantation. Specified time point: mouse harvest day 14 after allogeneic transplant. Mouse grafts combined 10^7 T-cell-depleted bone marrow cells with 10^6 splenic CD5+ T cells. Sequenced by immunoSEQ multiplex PCR; TCRdb stores in-frame clones only, minus some. This table has just under 4,500 clones, more than 40% appearing once. Sequences were obtained from lymph node tissue. The receptors derive from a female BALB/c mouse given C57BL/6 T cells with graft-versus-host disease after an allogeneic hematopoietic cell transplant.

Points on this clone: Mouse gene names and germline throughout. The CDR3 end lies 1 residue beyond the end of the read and is filled in from the germline J gene. The V call is TRBV12-1, the J call TRBJ2-4, with D possibly matching TRBD1 (6 bases). The CDR3 sequence is 14 residues long. Germline CDR1 SGHSN, CDR2 HYEKVE. The V end lost 4 bases, the J end lost 0 bases, and 10 bases lay between the germline ends. CDR3 in amino acids: CASSPTGSQNTLYF. The sequenced part of the CDR3 DNA is TGTGCCAGCTCCCCCACAGGGAGTCAAAACACCTTGTAC.

A remark on this clone: The gene names here belong to mouse. The CDR3 end lies 1 residue beyond the end of the read and is filled in from the germline J gene. This chain connects TRBV19 to TRBJ1-1, with a tentative D call TRBD1 (6 bases). This CDR3 region has 14 residues. CDR1 FNHDT and CDR2 SITEND come from the germline V gene (reference sequence). V lost 1 base and J lost 0, with 7 bases in between. The sequenced CDR3 bases are TGTGCCAGCAGTATACACAGGGCAAACACAGAAGTCTTC. This gives the protein CASSIHRANTEVF. The entire CDR3 sequence reads CASSIHRANTEVFF. The entire variable domain, with the rest obtained from reference TRBV19 and TRBJ1-1, is as follows: GGIITQTPKFLIGQEGQKLTLKCQQNFNHDTMYWYRQDSGKGLRLIYYSITENDLQKGDLSEGYDASREKKSSFSLTVTSAQKNEMAVFLCASSIHRANTEVFFGKGTRLTVV.

This clone was detected only a few times. Here the gene names and germline are mouse. The CDR3 goes on 1 residue after the read ends, and that part is filled in from the germline J gene. V usage is TRBV1 and J usage is TRBJ2-1, with D maybe TRBD1 (5 bases). Germline V gives CDR1 NSQYPW, CDR2 LRSPGD (reference sequence). CDR3 length: 15 amino acids. Trimming stripped 0 bases from V and 2 bases from J, with 8 bases between. CDR3 bases read: TGCACCTGCAGTGCAGATGCAGGGTACTATGCTGAGCAGTTC. Amino acid sequence: CTCSADAGYYAEQF. The whole CDR3 reads CTCSADAGYYAEQFF. The whole variable domain, remainder taken from reference TRBV1 and TRBJ2-1, is VTLLEQNPRWRLVPRGQAVNLRCILKNSQYPWMSWYQQDLQKQLQWLFTLRSPGDKEVKSLPGADYLATRVTDTELRLQVANMSQGRTLYCTCSADAGYYAEQFFGPGTRLTVL.

As to this clone: Germline and genes here are mouse. The missing CDR3 end, 1 residue past where the read stops, is filled in from the germline J gene. The gene calls are TRBV3 and TRBJ1-2; D is ambiguous. This CDR3 region has 11 residues. The V end was cut by 5 bases, the J end by 1 base, with 2 bases between. Germline V lookup: CDR1 SNHLY, CDR2 FYNGKV (reference sequence). This chain's CDR3 is CASSQNSDYTF. The DNA read from the CDR3 is TGTGCCAGCAGCCAAAACTCCGACTACACC.

As concerns this clone: The genes and germline here are from mouse. The read ends 1 residue shy of where the CDR3 ends; the end is completed using the germline J gene. V gene TRBV5 combines with J gene TRBJ2-4; D is ambiguous. Trimming removed 0 bases at V and 0 bases at J, with 4 bases between. From germline, CDR1 is LGHNA and CDR2 YNLKQL (reference sequence). CDR3 length equals 14 residues. The part of the CDR3 DNA that was read is TGTGCCAGCAGCCAAGATCCAAGTCAAAACACCTTGTAC. Protein product: CASSQDPSQNTLY. From start to end, the CDR3 is CASSQDPSQNTLYF.

Concerning this clone itself: The gene names given are mouse names. The read is 1 residue too short to cover the CDR3 end, so that end is filled in from the germline J gene. V is TRBV26 and J is TRBJ1-1; D is perhaps TRBD1 (6 bases). The CDR3 totals 12 residues. The ends were cut back, 2 bases at V and 8 bases at J, with 9 bases in the middle. Germline V lookup: CDR1 KGHPV, CDR2 FQNQEV (reference sequence). The CDR3 protein is CASSLTGAEVFF. Incomplete CDR3 DNA: TGTGCCAGCAGTCTGACGGGGGCGGAAGTCTTC.

Details on this clone: Germline and genes here are mouse. The observed sequence ends 1 residue before the CDR3 terminus, with the missing tail filled in from the germline J gene. The chain couples TRBV26 to TRBJ2-2, with D unclear. V was shortened by 4 bases and J by 6 bases, with 3 bases between the two germline ends. Germline CDR1 reads KGHPV; CDR2 reads FQNQEV (reference sequence). The CDR3 sequence is 11 residues long. The CDR3 bases that were read are TGTGCCAGCAGTCGACCCGGGCAGCTCTAC. This sequence encodes CASSRPGQLY. In full, the CDR3 is CASSRPGQLYF.